Below, 20 T cell receptor beta chains from the same sample are listed, as sequenced in a study of blood T cell repertoires in COVID-19. Produced via immunoSEQ multiplex PCR; TCRdb's table is partial and in-frame only. In the table there are fewer than 90,000 clones, roughly 96% of which are singletons. The sample consisted of peripheral blood. These receptors all come from a human donor with active COVID-19. The donor label of this sample is uncertain.

The chain uses TRBV4-1 and TRBJ2-2; 8 bases fit TRBD2. The CDR3 is 16 amino acids. In germline, CDR1 is MGHRA, CDR2 YSYEKL. V gave up 3 bases and J gave up 3 bases; unmatched junction bases: 6. The CDR3 protein is CASSHERGRDTGELFF. The CDR3 DNA follows: TGCGCCAGCAGCCATGAGCGGGGGAGGGACACCGGGGAGCTGTTTTTT.

V gene TRBV2 combines with J gene TRBJ1-5; 7 bases match TRBD1. Germline trimming cut 2 bases from V and 7 bases from J; bases unmatched to any gene: 8. Germline lookup yields CDR1 SNHLY and CDR2 FYNNEI. This CDR3 is built from 15 residues. The CDR3 sequence is CASSELRDSAQPQHF. DNA for the CDR3: TGTGCCAGCAGTGAATTGAGGGACAGCGCCCAGCCCCAGCATTTT.

The rearrangement links TRBV5-1 to TRBJ2-2; D is possibly TRBD1 (6 bases). The germline V gene has CDR1 SGHRS and CDR2 YFSETQ. The CDR3 sequence is 18 residues long. The ends were cut back, 1 base at V and 1 base at J, with 17 bases in the middle. CDR3 in amino acids: CASSLTGNHAGNTGELFF. In DNA form, the CDR3 reads TGCGCCAGCAGCTTGACAGGGAATCACGCGGGGAACACCGGGGAGCTGTTTTTT.

The chain uses TRBV3-1 (or the pseudogene TRBV3-2) and TRBJ2-1; 7 bases map to TRBD2. With V trimmed by 0 bases and J by 4 bases, 3 bases remained unmatched. The CDR3 covers 15 residues. Germline CDR1 LGHDT, CDR2 YNNKEL (reference sequence). As DNA, the CDR3 is TGTGCCAGCAGCCAAGAGGGGGGGGTTTACAATGAGCAGTTCTTC. Translation gives CASSQEGGVYNEQFF.

The gene calls are TRBV11-3 and TRBJ1-1; perhaps TRBD1 as D (5 bases). Trimming stripped 5 bases from V and 2 bases from J, with 12 bases between. Per the germline V gene, CDR1 is SGHNT and CDR2 is YENEEA. This CDR3 region has 14 residues. CDR3 nucleotides: TGTGCCAGCAGCGGAACCGGGGGAAACACTGAAGCTTTCTTT. Protein product: CASSGTGGNTEAFF.

The V gene is TRBV10-3, the J gene TRBJ1-1; TRBD1 aligns across 9 bases. CDR1 and CDR2 from the germline V gene are ENHRY and SYGVKD. With 2 bases clipped from V and 4 bases from J, the junction kept 8 bases outside the gene matches. The CDR3 sequence is 16 residues long. The CDR3 region has the DNA TGTGCCATCAGTGAGACTTTTGGGACAGGGTTCACTGAAGCTTTCTTT. Protein: CAISETFGTGFTEAFF.

This clone was seen just once. The chain uses TRBV7-2 and TRBJ2-7, with TRBD2 matching over 8 bases. J gave up 3 bases and V 4 bases, and 11 bases lay outside the gene matches. Per the germline V gene, CDR1 is SGHTA and CDR2 is FQGNSA. This CDR3 comprises 16 residues. The CDR3 region has the DNA TGTGCCAGCAGCTCCCCTAGAGTAGCGGGGCTCTACGAGCAGTACTTC. Its translation: CASSSPRVAGLYEQYF.

The gene calls are TRBV19 and TRBJ2-5; maybe TRBD1 (7 bases). The ends were cut back, 2 bases at V and 4 bases at J, with 17 bases in the middle. The CDR3 consists of 16 residues. Per germline, CDR1 LNHDA and CDR2 SQIVND (reference sequence). In DNA form, the CDR3 reads TGTGCCAGTAGTATATCGGCAGGGGGGATGTTAGAGACCCAGTACTTC. Residues: CASSISAGGMLETQYF.

The chain links TRBV29-1 to TRBJ1-4, with D unclear. The CDR3 loop spans 12 amino acids. Germline V gene sequence: CDR1 SQVTM, CDR2 ANQGSEA. In DNA, the CDR3 is TGCTTTCCTGAACGTGCGGATGAAAAACTGTTTTTT. Protein product: CFPERADEKLFF.

A single count supports this clone. The chain links TRBV6-5 to TRBJ2-7; D unresolved. This CDR3 region has 14 residues. Looked up from germline, CDR1 is MNHEY and CDR2 is SVGAGI. Trimming shortened V by 8 bases and J by 0 bases, and 14 bases separated the two germline ends. CDR3 nucleotide sequence: TGTGCCAGCGGGCGTTCGGCCGACTCCTACGAGCAGTACTTC. It encodes CASGRSADSYEQYF.

This sequence joins TRBV5-1 and TRBJ1-1; TRBD1 aligns across 11 bases. V dropped 6 bases and J dropped 1; count of bases not matched to a gene: 17. CDR1 and CDR2 (germline): SGHRS, YFSETQ. The CDR3 has 19 residues. The CDR3 DNA follows: TGCGCCAGCAACCTGTTGGTCCGGGACAGGGGGAACTGGAACACTGAAGCTTTCTTT. Protein product: CASNLLVRDRGNWNTEAFF.

The rearrangement joins TRBV6-5 to TRBJ1-3; D is possibly TRBD1 (6 bases). V was cut by 5 bases and J by 3 bases, with 11 bases left in between. Germline V gives CDR1 MNHEY, CDR2 SVGAGI. This CDR3 comprises 14 residues. The CDR3 here is CASSQGSGGNTIYF. CDR3 nucleotides: TGTGCCAGCAGTCAGGGGTCGGGTGGAAACACCATATATTTT.

J is TRBJ2-5 and V is TRBV6-2 or TRBV6-3; 14 bases agree with TRBD2. Unmatched junction bases numbered 4, after V lost 5 bases and J lost 2 bases. The V gene's germline CDR1 is MNHEY and CDR2 SVGEGT. The CDR3 is 16 residues long. Written as DNA, the CDR3 is TGTGCCAGCAGTAAGGGACTAGCGGGAGTACAAGAGACCCAGTACTTC. It is translated as CASSKGLAGVQETQYF.

The chain has TRBV5-4 and TRBJ2-7; D is ambiguous. Looked up from germline, CDR1 is SGHNT and CDR2 is YYREEE (reference sequence). V shed 3 bases and J shed 4 bases, with 11 bases lying between them. This CDR3 spans 13 amino acids. The CDR3 loop is CASSSKDRYEQYF. The CDR3 nucleotides read TGTGCCAGCAGCTCGAAAGATCGGTACGAGCAGTACTTC.

The J gene is TRBJ2-1, the V gene TRBV4-1; a possible D gene is TRBD1 (6 bases). Deletions cut 0 bases from V and 1 base from J, with 13 bases between. This CDR3 is built from 17 residues. The germline gives CDR1 MGHRA, CDR2 YSYEKL. The CDR3 region is CASSQDFGQGSYNEQFF. CDR3 nucleotides: TGCGCCAGCAGCCAAGATTTTGGGCAGGGGTCCTACAATGAGCAGTTCTTC.

The gene calls are TRBV4-3 and TRBJ2-1; 10 nucleotides line up with TRBD2. After removal of 0 bases from V and 10 bases from J, the junction contained 3 bases not matched to a gene. The CDR3 spans 14 residues. Looked up from germline, CDR1 is LGHNA and CDR2 is YSLEER. DNA for the CDR3: TGCGCCAGCAGCCAAGAATTAGCGGGAGGAGAGCAGTTCTTC. Translation: CASSQELAGGEQFF.

J is TRBJ2-1 and V is TRBV7-2; 10 bases align to TRBD2. Trimming removed 0 bases from V and 5 bases from J; junction bases left unmatched: 4. This CDR3 is 16 amino acids long. The germline gives CDR1 SGHTA, CDR2 FQGNSA. The CDR3 sequence: CASSLAVAGGNNEQFF. The CDR3 region has the DNA TGTGCCAGCAGCTTAGCGGTAGCGGGGGGTAACAATGAGCAGTTCTTC. Full variable domain (rest looked up from reference TRBV7-2 and TRBJ2-1): GAGVSQSPSNKVTEKGKDVELRCDPISGHTALYWYRQSLGQGLEFLIYFQGNSAPDKSGLPSDRFSAERTGGSVSTLTIQRTQQEDSAVYLCASSLAVAGGNNEQFFGPGTRLTVL.

Here the CDR3 DNA reads TGTGCCAGCAGCCTCGGACTAGCGGGAGGGCCCCACTCCTACAATGAGCAGTTCTTC. This translates into CASSLGLAGGPHSYNEQFF. This chain links TRBV7-2 with TRBJ2-1; TRBD2 matches 15 bases. Germline V gene sequence: CDR1 SGHTA, CDR2 FQGNSA. The CDR3 contains 19 residues. The junction had 8 bases not matched to a gene; V was cut back by 5 bases and J by 0 bases.

This chain connects TRBV3-1 (or the pseudogene TRBV3-2) to TRBJ2-7; 7 bases map to TRBD1. J was trimmed by 3 bases and V by 4 bases; bases with no gene match: 3. The CDR3 consists of 13 residues. Germline V gives CDR1 LGHDT, CDR2 YNNKEL (reference sequence). The DNA of the CDR3 is TGTGCCAGCAGCCTAAGACAGGGCTACGAGCAGTACTTC. It is translated as CASSLRQGYEQYF.

This clone was seen once. The chain links TRBV6-1 to TRBJ1-2; TRBD1 matches at 7 bases. J gave up 8 bases and V 2 bases, and 8 bases lay outside the gene matches. Germline CDR1 reads MNHNS; CDR2 reads SASEGT. The CDR3 is 14 residues long. The CDR3 loop is CASSEWTGAGGYTF. CDR3 nucleotides: TGTGCCAGCAGTGAATGGACAGGAGCAGGAGGCTACACCTTC.